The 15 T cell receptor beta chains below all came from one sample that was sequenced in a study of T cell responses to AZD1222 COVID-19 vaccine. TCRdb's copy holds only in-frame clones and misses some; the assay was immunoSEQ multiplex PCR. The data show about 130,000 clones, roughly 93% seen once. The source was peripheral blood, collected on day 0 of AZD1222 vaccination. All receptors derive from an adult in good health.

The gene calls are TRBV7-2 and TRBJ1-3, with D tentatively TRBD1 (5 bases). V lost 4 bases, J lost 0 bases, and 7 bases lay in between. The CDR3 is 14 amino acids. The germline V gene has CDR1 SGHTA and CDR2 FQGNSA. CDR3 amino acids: CASSSGYSGNTIYF. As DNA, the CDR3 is TGTGCCAGCAGCTCAGGGTACTCTGGAAACACCATATATTTT.

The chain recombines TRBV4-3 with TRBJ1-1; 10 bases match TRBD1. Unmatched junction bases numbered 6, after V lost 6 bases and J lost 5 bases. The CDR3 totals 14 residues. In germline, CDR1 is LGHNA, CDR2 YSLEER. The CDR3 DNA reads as TGCGCCAGCAGTCGGACAGGGGGAGGGACTGAAGCTTTCTTT. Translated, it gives CASSRTGGGTEAFF.

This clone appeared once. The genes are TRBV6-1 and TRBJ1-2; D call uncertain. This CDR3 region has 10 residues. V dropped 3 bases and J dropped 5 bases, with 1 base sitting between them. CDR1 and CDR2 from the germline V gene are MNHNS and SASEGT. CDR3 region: CASSEYGYTF. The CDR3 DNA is TGTGCCAGCAGTGAGTATGGCTACACCTTC.

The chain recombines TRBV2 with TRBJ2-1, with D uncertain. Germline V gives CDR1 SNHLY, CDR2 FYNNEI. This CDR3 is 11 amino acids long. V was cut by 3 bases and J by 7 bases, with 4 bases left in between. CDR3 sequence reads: CASSEGNEQFF. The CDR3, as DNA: TGTGCCAGCAGTGAGGGGAATGAGCAGTTCTTC.

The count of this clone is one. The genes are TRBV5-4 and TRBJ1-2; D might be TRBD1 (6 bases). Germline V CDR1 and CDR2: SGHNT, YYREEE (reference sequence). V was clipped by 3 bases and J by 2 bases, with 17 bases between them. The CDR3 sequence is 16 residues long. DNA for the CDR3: TGTGCCAGCAGCTCCCAACAGGGAAATAGGAACTATGGCTACACCTTC. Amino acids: CASSSQQGNRNYGYTF.

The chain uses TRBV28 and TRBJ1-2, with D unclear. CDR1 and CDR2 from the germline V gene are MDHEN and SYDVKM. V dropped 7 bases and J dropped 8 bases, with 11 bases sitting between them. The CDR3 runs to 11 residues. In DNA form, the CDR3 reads TGTGCCAGCACCCGAACTGGAGGCTACACCTTC. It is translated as CASTRTGGYTF.

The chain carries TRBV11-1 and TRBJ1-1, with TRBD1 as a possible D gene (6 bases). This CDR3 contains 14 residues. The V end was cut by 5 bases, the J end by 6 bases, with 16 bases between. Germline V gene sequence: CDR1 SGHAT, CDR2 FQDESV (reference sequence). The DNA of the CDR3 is TGTGCCAGCAGCCCCGGGGGGGCTAAACCTGAAGCTTTCTTT. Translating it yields CASSPGGAKPEAFF.

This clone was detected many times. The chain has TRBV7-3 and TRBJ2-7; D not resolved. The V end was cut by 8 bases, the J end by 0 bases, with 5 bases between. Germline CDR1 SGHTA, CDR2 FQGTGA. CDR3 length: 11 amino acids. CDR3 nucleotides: TGTGCCAGCCTAGTCTCCTACGAGCAGTACTTC. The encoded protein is CASLVSYEQYF.

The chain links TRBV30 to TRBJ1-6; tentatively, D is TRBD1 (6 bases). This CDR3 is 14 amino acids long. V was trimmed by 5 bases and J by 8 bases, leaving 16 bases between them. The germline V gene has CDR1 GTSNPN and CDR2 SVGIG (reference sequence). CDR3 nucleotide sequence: TGTGCCTGGGGTAGAAGGGACACAGATTCACCCCTCCACTTT. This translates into CAWGRRDTDSPLHF. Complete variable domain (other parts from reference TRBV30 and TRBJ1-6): SQTIHQWPATLVQPVGSPLSLECTVEGTSNPNLYWYRQAAGRGLQLLFYSVGIGQISSEVPQNLSASRPQDRQFILSSKKLLLSDSGFYLCAWGRRDTDSPLHFGNGTRLTVT.

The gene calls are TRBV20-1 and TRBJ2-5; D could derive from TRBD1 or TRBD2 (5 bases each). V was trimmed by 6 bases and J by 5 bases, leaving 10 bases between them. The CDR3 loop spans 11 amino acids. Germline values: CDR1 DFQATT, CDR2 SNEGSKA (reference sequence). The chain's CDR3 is CSALREETQYF. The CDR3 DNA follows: TGCAGTGCCCTCAGGGAGGAGACCCAGTACTTC.

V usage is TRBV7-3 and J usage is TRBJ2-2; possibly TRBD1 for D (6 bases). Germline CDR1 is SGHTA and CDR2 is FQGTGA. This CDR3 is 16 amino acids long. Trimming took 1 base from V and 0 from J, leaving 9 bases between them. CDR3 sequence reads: CASSLRQATNTGELFF. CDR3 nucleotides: TGTGCCAGCAGCTTAAGACAGGCCACGAACACCGGGGAGCTGTTTTTT.

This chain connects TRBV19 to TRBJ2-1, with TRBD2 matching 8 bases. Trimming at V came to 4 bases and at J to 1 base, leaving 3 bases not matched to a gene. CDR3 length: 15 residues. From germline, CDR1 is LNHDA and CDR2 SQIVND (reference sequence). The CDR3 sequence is CASSRSGGSYNEQFF. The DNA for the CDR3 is TGTGCCAGTAGTAGGTCGGGAGGGTCCTACAATGAGCAGTTCTTC.

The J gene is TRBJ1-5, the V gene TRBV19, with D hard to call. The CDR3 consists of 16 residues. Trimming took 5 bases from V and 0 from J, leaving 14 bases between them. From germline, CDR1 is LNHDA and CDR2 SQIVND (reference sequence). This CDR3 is CASSSRTADSNQPQHF. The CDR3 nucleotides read TGTGCCAGTAGTTCTCGGACGGCCGATAGCAATCAGCCCCAGCATTTT.

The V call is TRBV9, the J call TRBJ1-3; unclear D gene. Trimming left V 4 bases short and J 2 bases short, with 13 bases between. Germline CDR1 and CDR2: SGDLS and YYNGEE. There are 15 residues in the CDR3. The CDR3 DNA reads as TGTGCCAGCAGCAACAACAGAGGGACTGGAAACACCATATATTTT. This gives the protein CASSNNRGTGNTIYF.

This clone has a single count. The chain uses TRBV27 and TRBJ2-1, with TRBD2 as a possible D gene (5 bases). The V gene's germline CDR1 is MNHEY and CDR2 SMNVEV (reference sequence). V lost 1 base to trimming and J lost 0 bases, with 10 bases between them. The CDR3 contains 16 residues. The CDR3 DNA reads TGTGCCAGCAGTTTATACGCTAGCAGCTCCTACAATGAGCAGTTCTTC. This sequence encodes CASSLYASSSYNEQFF.